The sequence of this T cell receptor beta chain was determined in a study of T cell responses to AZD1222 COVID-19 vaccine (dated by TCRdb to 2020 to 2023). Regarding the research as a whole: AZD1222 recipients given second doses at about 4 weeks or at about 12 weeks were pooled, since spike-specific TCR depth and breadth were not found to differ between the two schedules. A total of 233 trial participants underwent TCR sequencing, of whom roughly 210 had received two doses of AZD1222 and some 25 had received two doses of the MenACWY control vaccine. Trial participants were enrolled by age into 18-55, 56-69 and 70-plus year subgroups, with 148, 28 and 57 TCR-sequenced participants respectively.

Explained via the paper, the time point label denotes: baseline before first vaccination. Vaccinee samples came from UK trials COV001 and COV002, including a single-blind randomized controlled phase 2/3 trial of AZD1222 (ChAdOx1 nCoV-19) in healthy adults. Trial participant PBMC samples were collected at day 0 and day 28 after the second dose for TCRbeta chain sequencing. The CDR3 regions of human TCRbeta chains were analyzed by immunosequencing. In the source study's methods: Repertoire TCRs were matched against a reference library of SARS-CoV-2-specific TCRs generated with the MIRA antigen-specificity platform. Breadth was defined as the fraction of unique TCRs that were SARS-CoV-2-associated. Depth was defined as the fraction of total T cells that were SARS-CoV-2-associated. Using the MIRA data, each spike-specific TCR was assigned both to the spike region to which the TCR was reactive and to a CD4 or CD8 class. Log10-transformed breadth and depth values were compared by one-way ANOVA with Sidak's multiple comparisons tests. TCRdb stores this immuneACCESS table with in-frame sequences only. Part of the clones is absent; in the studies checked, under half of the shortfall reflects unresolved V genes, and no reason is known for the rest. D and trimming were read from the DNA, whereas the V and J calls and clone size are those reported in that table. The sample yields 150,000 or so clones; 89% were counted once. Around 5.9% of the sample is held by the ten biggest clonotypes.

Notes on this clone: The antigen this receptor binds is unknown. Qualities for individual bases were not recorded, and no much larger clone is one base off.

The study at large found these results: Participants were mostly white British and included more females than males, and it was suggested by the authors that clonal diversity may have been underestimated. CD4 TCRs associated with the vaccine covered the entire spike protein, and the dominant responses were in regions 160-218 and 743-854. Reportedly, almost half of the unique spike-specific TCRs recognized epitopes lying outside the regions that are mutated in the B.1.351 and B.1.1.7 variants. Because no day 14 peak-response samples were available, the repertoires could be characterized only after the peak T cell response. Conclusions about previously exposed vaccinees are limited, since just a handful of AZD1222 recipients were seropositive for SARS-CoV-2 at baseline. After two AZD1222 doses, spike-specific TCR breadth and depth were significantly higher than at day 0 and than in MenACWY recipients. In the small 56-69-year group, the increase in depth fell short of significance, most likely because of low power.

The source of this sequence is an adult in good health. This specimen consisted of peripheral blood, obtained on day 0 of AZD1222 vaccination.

The nucleotide sequence is TGTGCCAGCAGCTTGTTACAGGGGGGTCAGCCCCAGCATTTT. This codes for CASSLLQGGQPQHF. The sequence joins TRBV5-5 to TRBJ1-5; 8 bases in the junction line up with TRBD1. V has 1 base trimmed and J has 6 bases trimmed; junction bases matching no gene number 3. CDR1 and CDR2, looked up from the germline V gene (reference sequence), are SGHKS and YYEKEE. The CDR3 goes from the cysteine to the phenylalanine over 14 residues. Only the CDR3 portion is preserved as DNA: 42 bases, with reading frame beginning at the first base.